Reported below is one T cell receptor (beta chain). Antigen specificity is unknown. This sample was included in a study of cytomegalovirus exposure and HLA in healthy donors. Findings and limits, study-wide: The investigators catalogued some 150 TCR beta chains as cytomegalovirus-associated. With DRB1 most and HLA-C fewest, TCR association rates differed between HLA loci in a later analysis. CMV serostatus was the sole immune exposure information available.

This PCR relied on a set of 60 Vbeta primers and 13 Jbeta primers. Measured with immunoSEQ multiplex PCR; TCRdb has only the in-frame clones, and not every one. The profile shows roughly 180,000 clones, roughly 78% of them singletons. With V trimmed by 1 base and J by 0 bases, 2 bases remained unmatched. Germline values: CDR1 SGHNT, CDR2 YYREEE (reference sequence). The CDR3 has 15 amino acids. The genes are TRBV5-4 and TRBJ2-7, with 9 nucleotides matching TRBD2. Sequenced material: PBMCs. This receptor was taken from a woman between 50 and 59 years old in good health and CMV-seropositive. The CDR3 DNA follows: TGTGCCAGCAGCTTGAGCGGGGGGACCTCCTACGAGCAGTACTTC. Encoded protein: CASSLSGGTSYEQYF.